This T cell receptor (beta chain) was identified in a study of OX40 agonist ivuxolimab in advanced cancers. With 4 bases clipped from V and 0 bases from J, the junction kept 3 bases outside the gene matches. The CDR3 runs to 16 residues. Per germline, CDR1 MDHEN and CDR2 SYDVKM. Some clones are missing from TCRdb's copy, which holds only in-frame ones; the method was immunoSEQ multiplex PCR. The table shows approximately 68,000 clones, with approximately 80% occurring only once. This TCR was recovered from an adult with an advanced solid tumor such as melanoma, head and neck, liver or kidney cancer. The chain recombines TRBV28 with TRBJ1-6, with 7 bases that match TRBD1. The sequencing here drew on CD4+ or CD8+ T cells sorted from blood, taken in a trial of the OX40 agonist ivuxolimab. The CDR3 loop is CASSSTGSSYNSPLHF. CDR3 nucleotides: TGTGCCAGCAGTTCGACAGGGAGCTCCTATAATTCACCCCTCCACTTT.